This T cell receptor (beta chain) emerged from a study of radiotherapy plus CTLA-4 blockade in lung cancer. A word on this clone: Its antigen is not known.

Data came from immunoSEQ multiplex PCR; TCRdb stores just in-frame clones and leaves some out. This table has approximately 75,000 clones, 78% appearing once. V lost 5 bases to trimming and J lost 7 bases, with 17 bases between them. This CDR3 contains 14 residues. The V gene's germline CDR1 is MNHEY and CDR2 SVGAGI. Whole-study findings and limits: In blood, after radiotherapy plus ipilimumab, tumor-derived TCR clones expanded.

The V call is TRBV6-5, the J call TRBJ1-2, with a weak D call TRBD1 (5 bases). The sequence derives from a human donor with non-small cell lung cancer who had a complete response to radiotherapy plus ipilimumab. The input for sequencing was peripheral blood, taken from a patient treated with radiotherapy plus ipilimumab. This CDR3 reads CASSENWGSGGYTF. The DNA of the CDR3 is TGTGCCAGCAGTGAAAATTGGGGGTCGGGTGGCTACACCTTC.